This TCR beta chain derives from a study of shared T cell receptors in the human thymus. This clone has just one count. The length of the CDR3 is 17 residues. Trimming cost V 2 bases and J 4 bases, with 20 bases left between them. Germline V gene lookup returns CDR1 MNHNS and CDR2 SASEGT. Repertoires were generated with immunoSEQ multiplex PCR, while TCRdb's copy carries only in-frame clones and drops some. The data hold approximately 760,000 clones, with 75% to 90% observed a single time. The same sample was also studied in work on human thymus T cells. This second study says: Donor material was obtained from healthy Finnish infants undergoing corrective surgery for congenital heart defects. Thymus pieces cut out during corrective heart surgery were the tissue that was used. Repertoires sampled from thymus and blood appeared biased in V and J gene usage. Highly overlapping thymic repertoires among unrelated individuals were reported in related research.

Material: thymocytes. The source is a girl younger than two with a congenital heart defect. The rearrangement uses TRBV6-1 and TRBJ1-2, with D possibly matching TRBD1 (5 bases). The CDR3 spells CASSEIFARGKGYGYTF. In DNA form, the CDR3 reads TGTGCCAGCAGTGAAATATTTGCTCGGGGGAAGGGCTATGGCTACACCTTC.